This record concerns one T cell receptor beta chain sequence. Its matching antigen is unknown. This entry is derived from a study of CD8 T cells in ankylosing spondylitis. Study-level results: Enrichment of disease-linked clones was reportedly significant in matched ankylosing spondylitis synovial fluid.

A single record per CDR3 protein comes from TCRdb applying MiXCR to the 5' RACE reads. The data contain 150,000 to 200,000 distinct CDR3 sequences, 10% to 15% of them singletons. V lost 5 bases and J lost 6, with 20 bases in between. CDR1 is MNHEY and CDR2 is SMNVEV in the germline V gene (reference sequence). The CDR3 has 15 amino acids. The sample comprised blood, either unsorted or a sorted T cell fraction (not recorded which). The source is a female donor with ankylosing spondylitis or in good health (not recorded which). The V gene is TRBV27, the J gene TRBJ2-7; D possibly corresponds to TRBD1 (6 bases). The CDR3, as DNA: TGTGCCAGCAGTCCTACCGGGACATGGGTTTCCGAGCAGTACTTC. It is translated as CASSPTGTWVSEQYF.